The present entry profiles one TCR beta chain with its context. Its cognate antigen is unknown. The source of the sample is a study of shared clonotypes between healthy human individuals. Study-wide points: Several donors held approximately 4.5% of naive CD4 clonotypes in common. Shared clonotypes across all four donors exceeded non-shared ones in generation probability.

CD8 cells regarded as naive lacked CD45RO, were positively chosen for CCR7, and omitted terminally differentiated effector memory CD45RA+ cells. All participating donors were Caucasian adults from Nashville, Tennessee. Several immunoSEQ plates received, in even portions, the genomic DNA of each subset. Produced via immunoSEQ multiplex PCR; TCRdb's table is partial and in-frame only. This table has 660,000 or so clones, approximately 96% appearing once. The CDR3 extends over 15 amino acids. What was sequenced was naive CD8+ T cells sorted from blood. This receptor was identified in a woman aged 25 to 39 in good health. This sequence joins TRBV21-1 and TRBJ2-5; no DNA check was done on the table's D call, TRBD1. The DNA end is more similar to TRBJ2-7, so the J call may be wrong. TRBV21-1 is a pseudogene locus. Here the CDR3 DNA reads TGTGCCAGCAGCAAAGGGCGGGACAGGGGTTACGAGCAGTACTTC. This sequence encodes CASSKGRDRGYEQYF.